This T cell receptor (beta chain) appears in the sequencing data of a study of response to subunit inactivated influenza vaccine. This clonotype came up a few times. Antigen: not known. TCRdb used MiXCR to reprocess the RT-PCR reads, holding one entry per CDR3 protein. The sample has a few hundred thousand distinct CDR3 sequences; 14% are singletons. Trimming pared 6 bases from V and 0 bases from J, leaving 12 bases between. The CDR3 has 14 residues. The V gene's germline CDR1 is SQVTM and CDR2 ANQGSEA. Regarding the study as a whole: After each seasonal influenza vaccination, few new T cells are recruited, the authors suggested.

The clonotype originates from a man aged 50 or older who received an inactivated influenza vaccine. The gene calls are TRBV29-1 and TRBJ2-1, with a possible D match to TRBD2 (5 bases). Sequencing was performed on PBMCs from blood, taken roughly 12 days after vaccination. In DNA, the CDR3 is TGCAGCGTGAAAGCGGTGAGCTCCTACAATGAGCAGTTCTTC. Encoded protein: CSVKAVSSYNEQFF.